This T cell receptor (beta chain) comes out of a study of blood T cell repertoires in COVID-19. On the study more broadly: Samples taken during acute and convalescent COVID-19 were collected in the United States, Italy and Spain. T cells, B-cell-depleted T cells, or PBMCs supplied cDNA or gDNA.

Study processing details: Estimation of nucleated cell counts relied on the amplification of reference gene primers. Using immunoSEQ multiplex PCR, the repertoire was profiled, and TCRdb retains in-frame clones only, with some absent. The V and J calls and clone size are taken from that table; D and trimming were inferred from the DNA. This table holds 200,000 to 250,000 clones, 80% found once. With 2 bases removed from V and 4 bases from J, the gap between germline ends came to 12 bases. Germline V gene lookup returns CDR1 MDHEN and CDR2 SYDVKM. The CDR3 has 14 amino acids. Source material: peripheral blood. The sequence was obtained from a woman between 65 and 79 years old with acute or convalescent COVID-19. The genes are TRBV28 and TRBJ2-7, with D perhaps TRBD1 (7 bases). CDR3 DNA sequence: TGTGCCAGCAGTTTACGACAGGGACTGTACGAGCAGTACTTC. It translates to CASSLRQGLYEQYF.